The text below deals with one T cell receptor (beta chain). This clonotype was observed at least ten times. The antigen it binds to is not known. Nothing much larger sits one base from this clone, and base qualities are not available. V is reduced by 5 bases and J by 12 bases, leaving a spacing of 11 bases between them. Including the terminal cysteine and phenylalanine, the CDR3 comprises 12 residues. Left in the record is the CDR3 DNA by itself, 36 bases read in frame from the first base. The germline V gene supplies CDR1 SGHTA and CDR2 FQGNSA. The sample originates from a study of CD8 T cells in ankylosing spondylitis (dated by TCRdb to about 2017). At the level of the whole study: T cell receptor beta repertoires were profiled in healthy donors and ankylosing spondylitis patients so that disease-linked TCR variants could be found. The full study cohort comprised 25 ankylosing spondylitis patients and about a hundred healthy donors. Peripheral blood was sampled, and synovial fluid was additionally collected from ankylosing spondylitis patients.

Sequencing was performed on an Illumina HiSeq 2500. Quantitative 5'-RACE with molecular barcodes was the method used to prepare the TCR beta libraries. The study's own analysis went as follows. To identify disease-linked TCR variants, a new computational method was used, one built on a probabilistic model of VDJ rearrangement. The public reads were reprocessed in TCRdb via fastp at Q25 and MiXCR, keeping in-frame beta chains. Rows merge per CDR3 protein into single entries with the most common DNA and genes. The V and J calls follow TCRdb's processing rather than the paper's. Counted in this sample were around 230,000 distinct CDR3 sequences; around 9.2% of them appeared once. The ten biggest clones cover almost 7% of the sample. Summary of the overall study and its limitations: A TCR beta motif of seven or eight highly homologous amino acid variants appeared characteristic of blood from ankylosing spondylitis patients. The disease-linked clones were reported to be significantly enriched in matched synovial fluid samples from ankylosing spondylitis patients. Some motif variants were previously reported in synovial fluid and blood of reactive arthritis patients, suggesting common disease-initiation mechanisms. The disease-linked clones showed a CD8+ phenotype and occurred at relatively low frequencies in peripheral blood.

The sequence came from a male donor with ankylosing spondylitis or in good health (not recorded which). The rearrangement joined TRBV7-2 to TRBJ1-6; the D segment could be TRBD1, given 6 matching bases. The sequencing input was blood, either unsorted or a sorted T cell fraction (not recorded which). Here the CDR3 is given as CASSLDRLPLHF. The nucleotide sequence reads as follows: TGTGCCAGCAGCCTCGACAGGTTACCCCTCCACTTT.